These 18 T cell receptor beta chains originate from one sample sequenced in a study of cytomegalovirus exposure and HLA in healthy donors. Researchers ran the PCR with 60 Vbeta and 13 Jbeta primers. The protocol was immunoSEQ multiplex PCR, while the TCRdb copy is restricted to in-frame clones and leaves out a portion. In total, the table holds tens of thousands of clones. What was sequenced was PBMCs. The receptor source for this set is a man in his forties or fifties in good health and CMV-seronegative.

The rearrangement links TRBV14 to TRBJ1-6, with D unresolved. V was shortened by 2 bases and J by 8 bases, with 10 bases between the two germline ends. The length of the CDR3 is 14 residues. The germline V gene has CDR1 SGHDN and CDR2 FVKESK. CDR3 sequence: CASSQTIPYSPLHF. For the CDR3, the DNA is TGTGCCAGCAGCCAAACAATTCCGTATTCACCCCTCCACTTT.

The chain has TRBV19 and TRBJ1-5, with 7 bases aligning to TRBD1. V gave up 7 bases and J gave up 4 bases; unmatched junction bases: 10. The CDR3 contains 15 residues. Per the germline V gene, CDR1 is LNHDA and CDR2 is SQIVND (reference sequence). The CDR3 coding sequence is TGTGCCAGTACCTCGACAGGGTCGAAGAATCAGCCCCAGCATTTT. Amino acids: CASTSTGSKNQPQHF.

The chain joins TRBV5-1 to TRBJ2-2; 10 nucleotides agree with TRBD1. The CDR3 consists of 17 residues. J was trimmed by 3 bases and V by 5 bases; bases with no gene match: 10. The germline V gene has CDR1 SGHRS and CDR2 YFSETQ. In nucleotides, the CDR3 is TGCGCCAGCAGGCCACCGGGACAGGGGACTTACACCGGGGAGCTGTTTTTT. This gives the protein CASRPPGQGTYTGELFF.

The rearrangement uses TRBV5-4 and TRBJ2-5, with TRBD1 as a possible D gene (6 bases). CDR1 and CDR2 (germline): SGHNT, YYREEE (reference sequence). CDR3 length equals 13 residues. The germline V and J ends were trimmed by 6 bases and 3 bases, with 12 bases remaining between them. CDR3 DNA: TGTGCCAGCACCCTGACAGGAGAAGAGACCCAGTACTTC. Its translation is CASTLTGEETQYF.

The CDR3 here is CASSEVTGGANIQYF. CDR3 bases: TGTGCCAGCAGCGAAGTAACAGGGGGCGCCAACATTCAGTACTTC. The gene calls are TRBV7-2 and TRBJ2-4; 9 bases agree with TRBD1. The V segment lost 5 bases and the J segment 7 bases; nucleotides outside the gene matches: 9. This CDR3 comprises 15 residues. Germline CDR1 and CDR2: SGHTA and FQGNSA.

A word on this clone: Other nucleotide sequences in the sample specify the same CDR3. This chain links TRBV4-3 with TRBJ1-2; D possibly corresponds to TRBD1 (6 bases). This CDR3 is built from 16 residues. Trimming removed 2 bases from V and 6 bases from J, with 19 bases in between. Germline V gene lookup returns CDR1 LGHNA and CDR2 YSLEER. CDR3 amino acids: CASSQSPIGAGDGYTF. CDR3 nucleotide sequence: TGCGCCAGCAGCCAAAGCCCCATAGGGGCAGGGGATGGCTACACCTTC.

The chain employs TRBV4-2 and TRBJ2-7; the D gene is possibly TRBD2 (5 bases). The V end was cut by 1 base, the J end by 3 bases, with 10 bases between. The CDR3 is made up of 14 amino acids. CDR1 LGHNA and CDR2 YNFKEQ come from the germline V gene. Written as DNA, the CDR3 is TGTGCCAGCAGCCAAGGGACTGGCGACTACGAGCAGTACTTC. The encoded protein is CASSQGTGDYEQYF.

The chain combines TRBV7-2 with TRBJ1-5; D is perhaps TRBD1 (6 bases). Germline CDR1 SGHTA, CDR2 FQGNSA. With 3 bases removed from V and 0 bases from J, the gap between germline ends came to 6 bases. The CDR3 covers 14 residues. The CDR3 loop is CASSFRGSNQPQHF. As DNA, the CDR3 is TGTGCCAGCAGCTTCAGGGGTAGCAATCAGCCCCAGCATTTT.

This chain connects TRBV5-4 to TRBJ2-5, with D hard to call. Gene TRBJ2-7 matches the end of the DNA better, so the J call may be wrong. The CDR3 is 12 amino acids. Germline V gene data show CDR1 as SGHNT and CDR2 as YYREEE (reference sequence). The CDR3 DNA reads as TGTGCCAGCAGCCGCGATTCCTACGAGCAGTACTTC. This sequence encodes CASSRDSYEQYF.

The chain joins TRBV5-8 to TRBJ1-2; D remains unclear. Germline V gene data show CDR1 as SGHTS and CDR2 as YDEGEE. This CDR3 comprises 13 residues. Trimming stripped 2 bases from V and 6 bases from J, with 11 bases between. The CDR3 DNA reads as TGTGCCAGCAGCTTATGGGAGGGTCATGGCTACACCTTC. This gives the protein CASSLWEGHGYTF.

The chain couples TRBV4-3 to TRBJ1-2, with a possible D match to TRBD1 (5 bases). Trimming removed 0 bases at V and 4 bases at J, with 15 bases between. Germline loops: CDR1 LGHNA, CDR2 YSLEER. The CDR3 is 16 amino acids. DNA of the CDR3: TGCGCCAGCAGCCAAGAAAGGGGAAGGGTAGCCTATGGCTACACCTTC. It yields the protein CASSQERGRVAYGYTF.

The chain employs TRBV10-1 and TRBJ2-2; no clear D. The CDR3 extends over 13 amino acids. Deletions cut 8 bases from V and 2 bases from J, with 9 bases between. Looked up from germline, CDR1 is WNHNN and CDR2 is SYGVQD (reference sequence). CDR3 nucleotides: TGCGCCAGCGCATACTCCAACACCGGGGAGCTGTTTTTT. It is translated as CASAYSNTGELFF.

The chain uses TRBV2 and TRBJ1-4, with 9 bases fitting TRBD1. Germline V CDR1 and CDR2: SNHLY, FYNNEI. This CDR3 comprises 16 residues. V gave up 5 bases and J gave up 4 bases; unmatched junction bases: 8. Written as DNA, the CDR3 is TGTGCCAGCAGTCTTGGACAGGGGACCTTTAATGAAAAACTGTTTTTT. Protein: CASSLGQGTFNEKLFF.

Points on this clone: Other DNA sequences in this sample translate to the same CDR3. CDR3 nucleotide sequence: TGCGCCAGCAGGCCGGCGGGGGCAGACACCGGGGAGCTGTTTTTT. It yields the protein CASRPAGADTGELFF. This chain joins TRBV5-1 and TRBJ2-2; D is possibly TRBD2 (7 bases). There are 15 residues in the CDR3. Germline CDR1 SGHRS, CDR2 YFSETQ. V was trimmed by 5 bases and J by 3 bases, leaving 14 bases between them.

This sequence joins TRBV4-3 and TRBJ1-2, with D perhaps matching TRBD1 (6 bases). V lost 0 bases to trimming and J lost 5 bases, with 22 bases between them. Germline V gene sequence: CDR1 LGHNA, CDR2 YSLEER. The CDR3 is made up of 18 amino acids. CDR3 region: CASSQERQETFTFYGYTF. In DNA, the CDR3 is TGCGCCAGCAGCCAAGAAAGACAGGAGACTTTTACATTTTATGGCTACACCTTC.

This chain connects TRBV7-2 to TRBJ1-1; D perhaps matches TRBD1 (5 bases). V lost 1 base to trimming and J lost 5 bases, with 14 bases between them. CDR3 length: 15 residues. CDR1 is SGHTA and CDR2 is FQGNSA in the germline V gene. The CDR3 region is CASSLESRVLTEAFF. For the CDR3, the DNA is TGTGCCAGCAGCTTAGAGAGCAGGGTGTTGACTGAAGCTTTCTTT.

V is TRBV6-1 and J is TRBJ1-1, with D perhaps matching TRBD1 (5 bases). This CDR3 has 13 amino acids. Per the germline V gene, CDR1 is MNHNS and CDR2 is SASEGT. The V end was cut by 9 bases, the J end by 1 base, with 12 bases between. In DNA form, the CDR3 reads TGTGCCAGTCGATGGGGGGAGAACACTGAAGCTTTCTTT. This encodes CASRWGENTEAFF.

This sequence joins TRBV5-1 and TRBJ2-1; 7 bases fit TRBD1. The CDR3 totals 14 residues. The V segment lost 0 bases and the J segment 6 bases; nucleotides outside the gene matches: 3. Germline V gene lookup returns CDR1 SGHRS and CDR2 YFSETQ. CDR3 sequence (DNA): TGCGCCAGCAGCTTGGCGGGACAGTTCAATGAGCAGTTCTTC. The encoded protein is CASSLAGQFNEQFF.